This TCR beta chain was found in a study of beta chain features in type 1 diabetes. Concerning this clone itself: The antigen is not known.

This CDR3 is built from 16 residues. V gave up 4 bases and J gave up 7 bases; unmatched junction bases: 11. Germline assignment: CDR1 SGDLS and CDR2 YYNGEE. The study, taken as a whole, reports: Patients and controls would share equally any PCR tilt toward shorter templates. Fewer insertions but more deletions were seen at VDJ junctions in type 1 diabetes patients.

Every isolated RNA sample was fully reverse transcribed, so sequencing captured expressed TCRB transcripts. Only in-frame clones appear in the TCRdb table, and some are missing; sequencing was by immunoSEQ multiplex PCR. In the table there are 850,000 to 900,000 clones, about a sixth of which are singletons. The sequencing sample was made of naive CD4+ T cells from blood. V and J are TRBV9 and TRBJ2-1; 10 bases agree with TRBD2. The receptor was derived from a woman aged 18-35 years in good health. The CDR3 loop reads CASSSRLAGGLNEQFF. CDR3 nucleotides: TGTGCCAGCAGCTCGAGACTAGCGGGTGGGTTGAATGAGCAGTTCTTC.